This is a list of T cell receptor beta chains from one sample in a study of blood T cells in healthy people across ages. MiXCR, run by TCRdb on the 5' RACE reads, gives a single entry per CDR3 protein. The sample has over 1,300,000 distinct CDR3 sequences, approximately 59% seen once. Sequencing was performed on blood. These receptors were collected from a man aged 18 to 29 in good health. The CDR3 runs from the conserved cysteine through the conserved F or W. A D gene is named only where the DNA matches it firmly. Rows may omit the clone size; those that give it use once, few, many or a size class.

D: TRBD2; V: TRBV28; J: TRBJ2-5; size: -; DNA: TGTGCCAGCAGTCCCCGGGTAGCGGGGGGCCAGGAGACCCAGTACTTC; CDR3: CASSPRVAGGQETQYF
D: -; V: TRBV11-1; J: TRBJ1-1; size: -; DNA: TGTGCCAGCAGCAAAGGGGGACACCGGAACACTGAAGCTTTCTTT; CDR3: CASSKGGHRNTEAFF
D: -; V: TRBV5-1; J: TRBJ2-3; size: -; DNA: TGCGCCAGCAGCTTGGACATTGCGACTAGCACAGATACGCAGTATTTT; CDR3: CASSLDIATSTDTQYF
D: -; V: TRBV30; J: TRBJ2-2; size: -; DNA: TGTGCCTGGCAGGGTATCCGGAACACCGGGGAGCTGTTTTTT; CDR3: CAWQGIRNTGELFF
D: TRBD1; V: TRBV7-9; J: TRBJ1-2; size: -; DNA: TGTGCCAGCAGCTTGTACGACAGGGACCTCTATGGCTACACCTTC; CDR3: CASSLYDRDLYGYTF
D: TRBD2; V: TRBV7-3; J: TRBJ2-1; size: -; DNA: TGTGCCAGCAGCCGACGTAGCGGGGGGGCCGGGAATGAGCAGTTCTTC; CDR3: CASSRRSGGAGNEQFF
D: -; V: TRBV10-3; J: TRBJ1-6; size: -; DNA: TGTGCCATCAAGGGCGGACCTAATTCACCCCTCCACTTT; CDR3: CAIKGGPNSPLHF
D: -; V: TRBV7-9; J: TRBJ2-7; size: -; DNA: TGTGCCAGCATCCAAACTGCAGGCGACGAGCAGTACTTC; CDR3: CASIQTAGDEQYF
D: TRBD1; V: TRBV12-3/TRBV12-4; J: TRBJ2-7; size: few; DNA: TGTGCCAGCAGTCAATTTATGACAGGGTACGAGCAGTACTTC; CDR3: CASSQFMTGYEQYF
D: -; V: TRBV10-3; J: TRBJ2-1; size: -; DNA: TGTGCCATCAGTGATCCGCCTAGCTCCTACAATGAGCAGTTCTTC; CDR3: CAISDPPSSYNEQFF
D: -; V: TRBV5-1; J: TRBJ1-2; size: few; DNA: TGCGCCAGCAGCTCCGACGGAGCCTATGGCTACACCTTC; CDR3: CASSSDGAYGYTF
D: -; V: TRBV4-1; J: TRBJ1-5; size: -; DNA: TGCGCCAGCAGGTTCGAGGACAGCTATAATCAGCCCCAGCATTTT; CDR3: CASRFEDSYNQPQHF
D: -; V: TRBV20-1; J: TRBJ2-7; size: -; DNA: TGCAGTGCCTCCACACGGCGAAACTCCTACGAGCAGTACTTC; CDR3: CSASTRRNSYEQYF
D: TRBD2; V: TRBV10-3; J: TRBJ2-5; size: -; DNA: TGTGCCATCAGTGAGTCCTCCGTGGGGAGGGCCCAGTACTTC; CDR3: CAISESSVGRAQYF
D: TRBD2; V: TRBV5-1; J: TRBJ2-3; size: -; DNA: TGCGCCAGCAGCTATCGACTAGCGGGGGGCACAGATACGCAGTATTTT; CDR3: CASSYRLAGGTDTQYF
D: TRBD1; V: TRBV27; J: TRBJ1-1; size: once; DNA: TGTGCCAGCATTGGGGAGGGGGCCACTGAAGCTTTCTTT; CDR3: CASIGEGATEAFF
D: -; V: TRBV14; J: TRBJ1-2; size: -; DNA: TGTGCCAGCAGCCAGCGTAACTATGGCTACACCTTC; CDR3: CASSQRNYGYTF
D: -; V: TRBV5-1; J: TRBJ1-1; size: -; DNA: TGCGCCAGCAGGTCGGCAAGGAACACTGAAGCTTTCTTT; CDR3: CASRSARNTEAFF
D: -; V: TRBV11-2; J: TRBJ2-3; size: -; DNA: TGTGCCAGCAGCTTAAGCCCGGGACTTGACACAGATACGCAGTATTTT; CDR3: CASSLSPGLDTDTQYF
D: -; V: TRBV2; J: TRBJ1-2; size: -; DNA: TGTGCCAGCACCCTGCAAGGGTCCGGCTACACCTTC; CDR3: CASTLQGSGYTF
D: TRBD2; V: TRBV29-1; J: TRBJ2-7; size: few; DNA: TGCAGCGTTATCACAGCGGGAGGGCCGGGGGAGCAGTACTTC; CDR3: CSVITAGGPGEQYF
D: -; V: TRBV20-1; J: TRBJ2-1; size: -; DNA: TGCAGTGCTAACACCGAAAACTTCCAAGAGACCCAGTTCTTC; CDR3: CSANTENFQETQFF
D: -; V: TRBV5-5; J: TRBJ2-3; size: few; DNA: TGTGCCAGCAGCTTGGAGTTTAGCACAGATACGCAGTATTTT; CDR3: CASSLEFSTDTQYF
D: -; V: TRBV7-8; J: TRBJ2-3; size: -; DNA: TGTGCCAGCAGCTTAAGCGCTAGCGTTTCAGATACGCAGTATTTT; CDR3: CASSLSASVSDTQYF
D: -; V: TRBV21-1; J: TRBJ1-2; size: few; DNA: TGTGCCAGCAGCAAATCCTCCGAATACGGGACACCATTCCACACCTTC; CDR3: CASSKSSEYGTPFHTF
D: TRBD1; V: TRBV27; J: TRBJ2-1; size: few; DNA: TGTGCCAGCAGTTGGGACAGGGACAATGAGCAGTTCTTC; CDR3: CASSWDRDNEQFF
D: -; V: TRBV12-3/TRBV12-4; J: TRBJ2-4; size: -; DNA: TGTGCCAGCAGTTTTAACATGGGCAAAAACATTCAGTACTTC; CDR3: CASSFNMGKNIQYF
D: TRBD1; V: TRBV12-3/TRBV12-4; J: TRBJ1-6; size: -; DNA: TGTGCCAGCAGTTTTCTACAGGGGGATTCACCCCTCCACTTT; CDR3: CASSFLQGDSPLHF
D: -; V: TRBV4-1; J: TRBJ2-1; size: few; DNA: TGCGCCAGCAGCCAAGATCCTAGCTTAGACTCCTACAATGAGCAGTTCTTC; CDR3: CASSQDPSLDSYNEQFF
D: -; V: TRBV29-1; J: TRBJ2-1; size: -; DNA: TGCAGCGCGACAGGACTCCAAGAGACCCAGTTCTTC; CDR3: CSATGLQETQFF
D: -; V: TRBV30; J: TRBJ2-1; size: -; DNA: TGTGCCTGGAGTGTACGGCTAGGGAGCTCCTACAATGAGCAGTTCTTC; CDR3: CAWSVRLGSSYNEQFF
D: TRBD2; V: TRBV27; J: TRBJ2-3; size: -; DNA: TGTGCCAGCAGGGGACTAGCGGTGCCAGATACGCAGTATTTT; CDR3: CASRGLAVPDTQYF
D: -; V: TRBV2; J: TRBJ2-4; size: -; DNA: TGTGCCAGCAGTGAAGAAAGGGAATTAGCCAAAAACATTCAGTACTTC; CDR3: CASSEERELAKNIQYF
D: -; V: TRBV28; J: TRBJ2-5; size: few; DNA: TGTGCCAGCAGTGGGGCCGGGTTGGAGACCCAGTACTTC; CDR3: CASSGAGLETQYF
D: -; V: TRBV4-3; J: TRBJ2-7; size: -; DNA: TGCGCCAGCAGCCAAGGGGACGGCCTCCACGAGCAGTACTTC; CDR3: CASSQGDGLHEQYF
D: -; V: TRBV29-1; J: TRBJ2-5; size: -; DNA: TGCAGCGTGGGGACCAGGAAAGAGACCCAGTACTTC; CDR3: CSVGTRKETQYF
D: -; V: TRBV4-3; J: TRBJ2-4; size: few; DNA: TGCGCCAGCAGCCAAAGGTACAGGGCGATCGAAAACATTCAGTACTTC; CDR3: CASSQRYRAIENIQYF
D: -; V: TRBV29-1; J: TRBJ1-2; size: -; DNA: TGCAGCGTGCCGGGCCATGGCTACACCTTC; CDR3: CSVPGHGYTF
D: -; V: TRBV20-1; J: TRBJ2-5; size: -; DNA: TGCAGTGCGCCTGCAGGGAGAGAGACCCAGTACTTC; CDR3: CSAPAGRETQYF
D: -; V: TRBV6-1; J: TRBJ1-1; size: -; DNA: TGTGCCACCCCGTTCGAACTGAACACTGAAGCTTTCTTT; CDR3: CATPFELNTEAFF
D: -; V: TRBV15; J: TRBJ2-4; size: few; DNA: TGTGCCACCAGTATTGGTTGGTCCGGGACAATAGCCAAAAACATTCAGTACTTC; CDR3: CATSIGWSGTIAKNIQYF
D: -; V: TRBV3-1; J: TRBJ2-5; size: -; DNA: TGTGCCAGCAGCCAAGATCCTAGCAGACAAGAGACCCAGTACTTC; CDR3: CASSQDPSRQETQYF
D: -; V: TRBV27; J: TRBJ2-3; size: -; DNA: TGTGCCAGCAGTTTACGAGGTCGTGGGGTGATCACAGATACGCAGTATTTT; CDR3: CASSLRGRGVITDTQYF
D: TRBD2; V: TRBV24-1; J: TRBJ2-3; size: -; DNA: TGTGCCACCAGTGATTCGAAGCGGGGGCCCACGGGGGATACGCAGTATTTT; CDR3: CATSDSKRGPTGDTQYF
D: -; V: TRBV6-6; J: TRBJ1-2; size: -; DNA: TGTGCCAGCAGTGCGACGCATAACTATGGCTACACCTTC; CDR3: CASSATHNYGYTF
D: -; V: TRBV12-3/TRBV12-4; J: TRBJ1-2; size: -; DNA: TGTGCCAGCAGTGTGGAGATCGACAACTATGGCTACACCTTC; CDR3: CASSVEIDNYGYTF
D: -; V: TRBV7-9; J: TRBJ1-2; size: -; DNA: TGTGCCAGCAGCTTGACGACAATGGGGGGCTACACCTTC; CDR3: CASSLTTMGGYTF
D: TRBD2; V: TRBV7-7; J: TRBJ2-3; size: -; DNA: TGTGCCAGCAGCTTGCTAGCGGGAGGTACGCAGTATTTT; CDR3: CASSLLAGGTQYF
D: -; V: TRBV20-1; J: TRBJ2-1; size: -; DNA: TGCAGTGCTAGAGATGGGAGGTTCGGGGGATTGAATGAGCAGTTCTTC; CDR3: CSARDGRFGGLNEQFF
D: -; V: TRBV25-1; J: TRBJ1-1; size: -; DNA: TGTGCCAGCAGTGAAGGGCTCGCTGAAGCTTTCTTT; CDR3: CASSEGLAEAFF
D: -; V: TRBV20-1; J: TRBJ1-2; size: -; DNA: TGCAGTGCTAGATCGGACCGTAACTATGGCTACACCTTC; CDR3: CSARSDRNYGYTF
D: TRBD2; V: TRBV29-1; J: TRBJ2-5; size: few; DNA: TGCAGCGGGACTAGCTTACCAGAGACCCAGTACTTC; CDR3: CSGTSLPETQYF
D: -; V: TRBV30; J: TRBJ1-5; size: -; DNA: TGTGCATATGAGCCGGGGTCGGATCAGCCCCAGCATTTT; CDR3: CAYEPGSDQPQHF
D: -; V: TRBV28; J: TRBJ2-7; size: -; DNA: TGTGCCAGCAGTTTAGTGGGACGGGTACCTTACGAGCAGTACTTC; CDR3: CASSLVGRVPYEQYF
D: -; V: TRBV14; J: TRBJ2-1; size: -; DNA: TGTGCCAGCAGCCAAGTTTCGAACTCCTACAATGAGCAGTTCTTC; CDR3: CASSQVSNSYNEQFF